Following are 11 T cell receptor beta chains from one sample sequenced in a study of cytomegalovirus exposure and HLA in healthy donors. The data were produced by immunoSEQ multiplex PCR, yet TCRdb's version contains in-frame clones alone and is incomplete. The profile shows 55,000 to 70,000 clones, roughly 90% of them singletons. The sequenced sample consisted of PBMCs. The receptors come from a woman aged 25 to 39 in good health and CMV-seronegative.

This clone occurred once. This sequence joins TRBV6-5 and TRBJ2-2; D not resolved. V was trimmed by 10 bases and J by 7 bases, leaving 7 bases between them. CDR1 MNHEY and CDR2 SVGAGI come from the germline V gene. The CDR3 contains 10 residues. The CDR3 here is CATEDGELFF. The CDR3 nucleotides read TGTGCCACCGAGGACGGGGAGCTGTTTTTT.

The chain uses TRBV5-1 and TRBJ2-7; 9 bases align to TRBD1. The junction had 12 bases not matched to a gene; V was cut back by 6 bases and J by 2 bases. The CDR3 contains 16 residues. Germline V CDR1 and CDR2: SGHRS, YFSETQ. The CDR3 DNA sequence: TGCGCCAGCACTCCCGCAATGGGGACAGGGACCTACGAGCAGTACTTC. The encoded protein is CASTPAMGTGTYEQYF.

This clone appeared a single time. The CDR3 DNA reads TGTGCCAGCAGCCCGGGACTTGACAATGAGCAGTTCTTC. Its translation: CASSPGLDNEQFF. The rearrangement uses TRBV7-9 and TRBJ2-1; the D gene is possibly TRBD2 (6 bases). This CDR3 comprises 13 residues. The germline V and J ends were trimmed by 5 bases and 5 bases, with 10 bases remaining between them. CDR1 is SEHNR and CDR2 is FQNEAQ in the germline V gene (reference sequence).

This chain joins TRBV5-1 and TRBJ1-1; TRBD1 aligns across 7 bases. J lost 4 bases, V lost 2 bases, and 11 bases had no gene match. The germline CDR1 and CDR2 sequences are SGHRS and YFSETQ. The CDR3 runs to 16 residues. CDR3 amino acids: CASSLTGVEWGTEAFF. In DNA form, the CDR3 reads TGCGCCAGCAGCTTAACAGGGGTCGAGTGGGGCACTGAAGCTTTCTTT.

The chain employs TRBV9 and TRBJ2-1, with 8 bases matching TRBD2. This CDR3 has 16 amino acids. Germline V gene data show CDR1 as SGDLS and CDR2 as YYNGEE. Trimming cost V 1 base and J 5 bases; bases outside gene matches: 8. The DNA of the CDR3 is TGTGCCAGCAGCGTAAAAGCGGGAGTAGGTAACAATGAGCAGTTCTTC. Encoded protein: CASSVKAGVGNNEQFF.

The chain links TRBV28 to TRBJ2-7; TRBD2 is a possible D gene (5 bases). Germline values: CDR1 MDHEN, CDR2 SYDVKM. The CDR3 loop spans 13 amino acids. Trimming took off 5 bases at V and 6 bases at J, with 14 bases between the two ends. CDR3 bases: TGTGCCAGCAGTCCCCCTTCCCGGGGCGAGCAGTACTTC. It encodes CASSPPSRGEQYF.

The chain joins TRBV7-9 to TRBJ2-3, with 13 nucleotides matching TRBD2. In germline, CDR1 is SEHNR, CDR2 FQNEAQ (reference sequence). The V and J ends lost 4 bases and 6 bases, in that order; junction bases with no gene match: 4. CDR3 length: 15 residues. In DNA form, the CDR3 reads TGTGCCAGCAGCTACGGGACTAGCGGGGCGGATACGCAGTATTTT. Translation: CASSYGTSGADTQYF.

The CDR3 sequence: CASSLGGSRPYEQYF. In nucleotides, the CDR3 is TGTGCCAGCAGTTTAGGCGGGAGTCGACCCTACGAGCAGTACTTC. The rearrangement links TRBV28 to TRBJ2-7, with 7 nucleotides matching TRBD2. CDR1 is MDHEN and CDR2 is SYDVKM in the germline V gene. With V trimmed by 2 bases and J by 2 bases, 6 bases remained unmatched. The CDR3 runs 15 residues.

The rearrangement links TRBV28 to TRBJ1-2; 9 nucleotides agree with TRBD1. There are 16 residues in the CDR3. Trimming at V came to 8 bases and at J to 5 bases, leaving 15 bases not matched to a gene. Germline V gives CDR1 MDHEN, CDR2 SYDVKM. This CDR3 is CASHHPDRGVRYGYTF. In nucleotides, the CDR3 is TGTGCCAGCCACCATCCTGACAGGGGGGTTCGATATGGCTACACCTTC.

The chain employs TRBV5-4 and TRBJ1-2; TRBD1 matches at 11 bases. Germline CDR1 and CDR2: SGHNT and YYREEE (reference sequence). CDR3 length: 16 amino acids. Germline trimming cut 0 bases from V and 4 bases from J; bases unmatched to any gene: 5. The CDR3 loop is CASSLGTGGYSYGYTF. The CDR3 region has the DNA TGTGCCAGCAGCTTGGGGACAGGGGGCTACAGCTATGGCTACACCTTC. Together with reference TRBV5-4 and TRBJ1-2, the CDR3 gives the full variable domain: ETGVTQSPTHLIKTRGQQVTLRCSSQSGHNTVSWYQQALGQGPQFIFQYYREEENGRGNFPPRFSGLQFPNYSSELNVNALELDDSALYLCASSLGTGGYSYGYTFGSGTRLTVV.

V gene TRBV6-5 combines with J gene TRBJ1-1; 7 bases are a match to TRBD1. V shed 2 bases and J 5 bases; nucleotides not matched to a gene: 2. The CDR3 totals 13 residues. CDR1 and CDR2 (germline): MNHEY, SVGAGI. The CDR3 here is CASSYTGETEAFF. In DNA, the CDR3 is TGTGCCAGCAGTTACACAGGGGAGACTGAAGCTTTCTTT.